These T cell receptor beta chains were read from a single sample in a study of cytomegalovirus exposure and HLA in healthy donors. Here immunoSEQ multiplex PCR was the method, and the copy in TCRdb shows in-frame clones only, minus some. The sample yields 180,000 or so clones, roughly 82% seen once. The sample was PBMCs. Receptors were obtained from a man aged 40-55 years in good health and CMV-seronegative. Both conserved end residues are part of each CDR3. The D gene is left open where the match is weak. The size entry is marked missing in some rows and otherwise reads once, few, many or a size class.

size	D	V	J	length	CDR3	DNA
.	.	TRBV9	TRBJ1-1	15	CASSPQVGGSTEAFF	TGTGCCAGCAGCCCCCAGGTGGGGGGGAGCACTGAAGCTTTCTTT
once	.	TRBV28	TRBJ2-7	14	CASSLTSFSYEQYF	TGTGCCAGCAGTTTAACATCGTTCTCCTACGAGCAGTACTTC
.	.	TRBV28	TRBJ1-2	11	CASSGKNGYTF	TGTGCCAGCAGCGGGAAGAATGGCTACACCTTC
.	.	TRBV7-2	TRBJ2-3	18	CASSLPPGGGPSTDTQYF	TGTGCCAGCAGCTTACCGCCTGGCGGGGGCCCGAGCACAGATACGCAGTATTTT
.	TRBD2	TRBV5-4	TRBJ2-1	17	CASSLGLAGSSYNEQFF	TGTGCCAGCAGCTTGGGACTAGCGGGAAGCTCCTACAATGAGCAGTTCTTC
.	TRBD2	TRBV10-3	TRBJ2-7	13	CAISPGGADEQYF	TGTGCCATCAGTCCCGGGGGGGCGGATGAGCAGTACTTC
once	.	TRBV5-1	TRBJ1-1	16	CASSSTPGQLNTEAFF	TGCGCCAGCAGCTCCACCCCGGGACAACTGAACACTGAAGCTTTCTTT
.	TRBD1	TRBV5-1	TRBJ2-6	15	CASSLGQGGANVLTF	TGCGCCAGCAGCTTAGGACAGGGGGGGGCCAACGTCCTGACTTTC
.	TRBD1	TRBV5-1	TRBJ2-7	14	CASSWAGTGDEQYF	TGCGCCAGCAGCTGGGCCGGGACAGGGGACGAGCAGTACTTC
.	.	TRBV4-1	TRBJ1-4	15	CASSQEGSGREKLFF	TGCGCCAGCAGCCAAGAAGGCTCAGGTCGGGAAAAACTGTTTTTT
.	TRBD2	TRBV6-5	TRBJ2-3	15	CASSVGLAGTDTQYF	TGTGCCAGCAGTGTAGGACTAGCGGGCACAGATACGCAGTATTTT
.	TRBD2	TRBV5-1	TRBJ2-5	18	CASSLGRTSGGLQETQYF	TGCGCCAGCAGCTTGGGGCGGACTAGCGGGGGGCTACAAGAGACCCAGTACTTC
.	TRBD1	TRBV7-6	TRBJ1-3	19	CASSPKGRDSLSSGNTIYF	TGTGCCAGCAGCCCCAAGGGGCGGGACAGCCTCTCCTCTGGAAACACCATATATTTT
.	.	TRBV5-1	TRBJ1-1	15	CASSLAGGKGTEAFF	TGCGCCAGCAGCTTGGCCGGGGGAAAGGGGACTGAAGCTTTCTTT
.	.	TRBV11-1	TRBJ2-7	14	CASSALRVGYEQYF	TGTGCCAGCTCGGCTTTGAGGGTGGGCTACGAGCAGTACTTC
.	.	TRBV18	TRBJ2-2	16	CASSPFSQGNTGELFF	TGTGCCAGCTCACCCTTTTCACAGGGGAACACCGGGGAGCTGTTTTTT
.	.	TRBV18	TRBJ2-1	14	CASSPQRGGNEQFF	TGTGCCAGCTCACCCCAAAGGGGGGGGAATGAGCAGTTCTTC
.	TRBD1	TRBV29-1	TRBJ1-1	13	CSVGGGAGTEAFF	TGCAGCGTTGGAGGGGGCGCGGGTACTGAAGCTTTCTTT
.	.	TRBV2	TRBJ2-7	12	CASRRGAYEQYF	TGTGCCAGCCGGCGGGGAGCCTACGAGCAGTACTTC
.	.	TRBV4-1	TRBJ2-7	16	CASSQESEQWTYEQYF	TGCGCCAGCAGCCAAGAATCTGAACAGTGGACCTACGAGCAGTACTTC
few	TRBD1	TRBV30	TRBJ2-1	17	CAWMRQGASSSYNEQFF	TGTGCCTGGATGAGACAGGGTGCTTCAAGCTCCTACAATGAGCAGTTCTTC
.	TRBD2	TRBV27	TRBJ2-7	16	CASSSTSGQPFYEQYF	TGTGCCAGCAGTTCGACTAGCGGACAGCCGTTCTACGAGCAGTACTTC
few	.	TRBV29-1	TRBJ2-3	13	CSVGGEDTDTQYF	TGCAGCGTTGGGGGGGAGGACACAGATACGCAGTATTTT
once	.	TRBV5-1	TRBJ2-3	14	CASSFNGLTDTQYF	TGCGCCAGCAGCTTCAACGGTCTAACAGATACGCAGTATTTT
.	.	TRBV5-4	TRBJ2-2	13	CASSSPQTGELFF	TGTGCCAGCAGCTCACCACAGACCGGGGAGCTGTTTTTT
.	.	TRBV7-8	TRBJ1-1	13	CASSLVRDTEAFF	TGTGCCAGCAGCTTAGTCAGGGACACTGAAGCTTTCTTT
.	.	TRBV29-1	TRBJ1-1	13	CSVDNRDNTEAFF	TGCAGCGTTGATAACAGGGATAACACTGAAGCTTTCTTT
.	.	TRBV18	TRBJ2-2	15	CASSPPGHVTGELFF	TGTGCCAGCTCACCACCGGGACACGTCACCGGGGAGCTGTTTTTT
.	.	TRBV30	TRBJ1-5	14	CAWSEQGGNQPQHF	TGTGCCTGGAGCGAACAGGGAGGCAATCAGCCCCAGCATTTT